What follows are 31 T cell receptor beta chains derived from one specimen sequenced in a study of CD8 T cells in Susac syndrome. With random hexamers, about 0.45 to 1 ug RNA was reverse transcribed. Each CDR3 protein is one row after TCRdb ran MiXCR on the immunoSEQ multiplex PCR reads. Among approximately 270,000 distinct CDR3 sequences listed, around 95% were seen once. The sample taken for sequencing was CD4+ T cells from PBMCs. The receptors stem from a human donor with multiple sclerosis.

The rearrangement links TRBV4-1 to TRBJ2-1; D perhaps matches TRBD2 (6 bases). Looked up from germline, CDR1 is MGHRA and CDR2 is YSYEKL. This CDR3 is 13 amino acids long. Trimming shortened V by 3 bases and J by 3 bases, and 6 bases separated the two germline ends. The CDR3 DNA reads as TGCGCCAGCAGCCAGCGGGGCTACAATGAGCAGTTCTTC. Protein: CASSQRGYNEQFF.

J is TRBJ2-7 and V is TRBV20-1; D is uncertain. Germline V lookup: CDR1 DFQATT, CDR2 SNEGSKA (reference sequence). The CDR3 runs to 14 residues. Trimming took 4 bases from V and 1 from J, leaving 14 bases between them. CDR3 nucleotide sequence: TGCAGTGCTACCCTAGGCCCTATTTCCTACGAGCAGTACTTC. It encodes CSATLGPISYEQYF.

The chain is built from TRBV28 and TRBJ2-7; TRBD2 matches at 9 bases. The length of the CDR3 is 15 residues. Losses at the gene ends were 4 bases for V and 3 bases for J; bases not matched to a gene: 7. Looked up from germline, CDR1 is MDHEN and CDR2 is SYDVKM. DNA for the CDR3: TGTGCCAGCAGTTCCTCCGGGACTAGCTACTACGAGCAGTACTTC. It encodes CASSSSGTSYYEQYF.

V and J are TRBV7-8 and TRBJ2-2, with 10 positions matching TRBD2. Germline trimming cut 5 bases from V and 0 bases from J; bases unmatched to any gene: 3. The CDR3 is 16 amino acids. From germline, CDR1 is SGHVS and CDR2 FQNEAQ. The CDR3 sequence is CASSPSGGANTGELFF. In nucleotides, the CDR3 is TGTGCCAGCAGCCCGAGCGGGGGGGCGAACACCGGGGAGCTGTTTTTT.

The CDR3: CAWSRGLAAGELFF. In DNA, the CDR3 is TGTGCCTGGAGTCGCGGACTAGCGGCCGGGGAGCTGTTTTTT. The chain joins TRBV30 to TRBJ2-2; TRBD2 agrees at 10 bases. CDR1 is GTSNPN and CDR2 is SVGIG in the germline V gene (reference sequence). The V segment lost 2 bases and the J segment 6 bases; nucleotides outside the gene matches: 3. This CDR3 has 14 residues.

In DNA, the CDR3 is TGTGCCAGCAGGGCTGGGGGCTCGGGGAACACTGAAGCTTTCTTT. Protein sequence: CASRAGGSGNTEAFF. V and J are TRBV28 and TRBJ1-1; perhaps TRBD1 as D (6 bases). Looked up from germline, CDR1 is MDHEN and CDR2 is SYDVKM. The CDR3 has 15 residues. V was pared by 6 bases and J by 1 base, with 15 bases between. Full variable domain (outside the CDR3, taken from reference TRBV28 and TRBJ1-1): DVKVTQSSRYLVKRTGEKVFLECVQDMDHENMFWYRQDPGLGLRLIYFSYDVKMKEKGDIPEGYSVSREKKERFSLILESASTNQTSMYLCASRAGGSGNTEAFFGQGTRLTVV.

This clonotype has a single count. The gene calls are TRBV5-1 and TRBJ1-2, with D perhaps TRBD1 (6 bases). This CDR3 is 13 amino acids long. Trimming took off 4 bases at V and 4 bases at J, with 11 bases between the two ends. The V gene's germline CDR1 is SGHRS and CDR2 YFSETQ. The CDR3 nucleotides read TGCGCCAGCAGCCTCGACAGGACCTATGGCTACACCTTC. It is translated as CASSLDRTYGYTF.

CDR3 coding DNA: TGCGCCAGCAGCCAAAGGGGGGGTTTAGGTCCGGATCAGCCCCAGCATTTT. Translation gives CASSQRGGLGPDQPQHF. This rearrangement joins TRBV4-1 to TRBJ1-5; TRBD1 might be the D (6 bases). This CDR3 contains 17 residues. CDR1 and CDR2 (germline): MGHRA, YSYEKL. With 2 bases removed from V and 5 bases from J, the gap between germline ends came to 19 bases.

The rearrangement joins TRBV6-5 to TRBJ2-5; the match to TRBD1 covers 8 bases. This CDR3 comprises 15 residues. The V gene's germline CDR1 is MNHEY and CDR2 SVGAGI. V lost 4 bases, J lost 5 bases, and 9 bases stayed unmatched. CDR3 in DNA: TGTGCCAGCAGTTCCCGGGACAGGACGTGGGAGACCCAGTACTTC. This gives the protein CASSSRDRTWETQYF.

The chain couples TRBV29-1 to TRBJ2-3, with D unclear. Germline V lookup: CDR1 SQVTM, CDR2 ANQGSEA. V gave up 4 bases and J gave up 3 bases, with 11 bases separating them. CDR3 size: 13 residues. DNA for the CDR3: TGCAGCGTTGGTTGGCCTCTGACAGATACGCAGTATTTT. Translation gives CSVGWPLTDTQYF.

This clonotype occurred once. This chain uses TRBV6-1 with TRBJ2-3; D is unclear. The CDR3 consists of 17 residues. From germline, CDR1 is MNHNS and CDR2 SASEGT. Trimming took 1 base from V and 2 from J, leaving 16 bases between them. The CDR3 loop is CASSEEVGRKLTDTQYF. CDR3 in DNA: TGTGCCAGCAGTGAAGAAGTCGGACGGAAACTCACAGATACGCAGTATTTT.

The CDR3 DNA follows: TGTGCCAGCAGCGTAGGGGTCGCCCGGGAGACCCAGTACTTC. Translated: CASSVGVARETQYF. The V call is TRBV9, the J call TRBJ2-5; D is unclear. V shed 0 bases and J shed 5 bases, with 11 bases lying between them. This CDR3 has 14 residues. In germline, CDR1 is SGDLS, CDR2 YYNGEE.

The J gene is TRBJ1-2, the V gene TRBV18; possible D gene TRBD1, 6 bases. The germline gives CDR1 KGHSH, CDR2 LQKENI. Trimming cost V 6 bases and J 4 bases, with 18 bases left between them. The CDR3 has 15 amino acids. The CDR3 region is CASSAAGGGLYGYTF. The CDR3 nucleotides read TGTGCCAGCTCCGCGGCCGGGGGCGGACTCTATGGCTACACCTTC. Drawing the rest from reference TRBV18 and TRBJ1-2, the complete variable domain is NAGVMQNPRHLVRRRGQEARLRCSPMKGHSHVYWYRQLPEEGLKFMVYLQKENIIDESGMPKERFSAEFPKEGPSILRIQQVVRGDSAAYFCASSAAGGGLYGYTFGSGTRLTVV.

V and J are TRBV7-2 and TRBJ1-2, with 8 bases that match TRBD1. Germline lookup yields CDR1 SGHTA and CDR2 FQGNSA. The CDR3 length is 14 residues. V trimming: 4 bases; J trimming: 8 bases; junction bases outside the gene matches: 9. CDR3 in amino acids: CASSSSGQGGGYTF. DNA for the CDR3: TGTGCCAGCAGCTCATCTGGACAGGGCGGAGGCTACACCTTC.

This chain uses TRBV27 with TRBJ2-5; 7 bases align to TRBD1. The CDR3 is 15 amino acids. The J segment lost 4 bases and the V segment lost 4 bases, leaving 9 bases of the junction unmatched. Germline CDR1 and CDR2: MNHEY and SMNVEV (reference sequence). The CDR3 region has the DNA TGTGCCAGCAGTTCGGGGCACGGGACAGTAGAGACCCAGTACTTC. This codes for CASSSGHGTVETQYF.

V gene TRBV18 combines with J gene TRBJ1-5, with TRBD1 identical over 7 bases. Germline trimming cut 3 bases from V and 12 bases from J; bases unmatched to any gene: 11. In germline, CDR1 is KGHSH, CDR2 LQKENI. The CDR3 spans 14 residues. Written as DNA, the CDR3 is TGTGCCAGCTCACCCAGGACAGGACCCCACAGCCAGCATTTT. Its protein is CASSPRTGPHSQHF.

The genes are TRBV9 and TRBJ1-6; D is undetermined. CDR1 and CDR2 (germline): SGDLS, YYNGEE. V lost 4 bases and J lost 7, with 12 bases in between. There are 14 residues in the CDR3. In DNA, the CDR3 is TGTGCCAGCAGCCCGGCCGGGCCAAATTCACCCCTCCACTTT. Its translation is CASSPAGPNSPLHF.

The chain employs TRBV9 and TRBJ1-2, with unresolved D. Trimming cost V 4 bases and J 8 bases, with 18 bases left between them. The CDR3 covers 14 residues. Germline CDR1 SGDLS, CDR2 YYNGEE. The CDR3 bases are TGTGCCAGCAGCCCCTGGGAGACTCCAGGCGGCTACACCTTC. It codes for CASSPWETPGGYTF. Looking up the rest from reference TRBV9 and TRBJ1-2 gives the full variable domain: DSGVTQTPKHLITATGQRVTLRCSPRSGDLSVYWYQQSLDQGLQFLIQYYNGEERAKGNILERFSAQQFPDLHSELNLSSLELGDSALYFCASSPWETPGGYTFGSGTRLTVV.

The V call is TRBV7-2, the J call TRBJ1-1, with no clear D. The V end lost 7 bases, the J end lost 1 base, and 13 bases lay between the germline ends. Per germline, CDR1 SGHTA and CDR2 FQGNSA. This CDR3 has 14 residues. CDR3 sequence: CASTRGWENTEAFF. The CDR3 region has the DNA TGTGCCAGCACCCGAGGTTGGGAGAACACTGAAGCTTTCTTT.

The chain is built from TRBV7-3 and TRBJ2-4, with D perhaps matching TRBD1 or TRBD2 (5 bases each). The CDR3 contains 14 residues. Germline V gene sequence: CDR1 SGHTA, CDR2 FQGTGA. V was pared by 1 base and J by 5 bases, with 9 bases between. The chain's CDR3 is CASSLMGTENIQYF. CDR3 coding DNA: TGTGCCAGCAGCTTAATGGGGACCGAAAACATTCAGTACTTC. Full variable domain (remainder filled in from reference TRBV7-3 and TRBJ2-4): GAGVSQTPSNKVTEKGKYVELRCDPISGHTALYWYRQSLGQGPEFLIYFQGTGAADDSGLPNDRFFAVRPEGSVSTLKIQRTERGDSAVYLCASSLMGTENIQYFGAGTRLSVL.

In this sample, this clonotype turned up a few times. This sequence joins TRBV27 and TRBJ2-3, with D unclear. This CDR3 is built from 13 residues. Trimming removed 0 bases at V and 6 bases at J, with 7 bases between. In germline, CDR1 is MNHEY, CDR2 SMNVEV (reference sequence). DNA of the CDR3: TGTGCCAGCAGTTTATCCCGCCGGGATACGCAGTATTTT. Translated, it gives CASSLSRRDTQYF.

The chain employs TRBV20-1 and TRBJ2-7; no reliable D call. Trimming cost V 3 bases and J 2 bases, with 11 bases left between them. Per germline, CDR1 DFQATT and CDR2 SNEGSKA (reference sequence). The CDR3 spans 13 residues. The CDR3 DNA follows: TGCAGTGCTAGTGTTCCCTATACCTACGAGCAGTACTTC. Its protein is CSASVPYTYEQYF.

V usage is TRBV5-1 and J usage is TRBJ1-1, with D unclear. This CDR3 has 14 amino acids. Trimming removed 0 bases at V and 5 bases at J, with 11 bases between. CDR1 SGHRS and CDR2 YFSETQ come from the germline V gene. DNA for the CDR3: TGCGCCAGCAGCTTGGCCGAGGCACGGACTGAAGCTTTCTTT. Translation gives CASSLAEARTEAFF.

The gene calls are TRBV12-3 or TRBV12-4 and TRBJ2-5; 12 positions agree with TRBD2. J was trimmed by 1 base and V by 7 bases; bases with no gene match: 4. CDR3 length: 15 residues. Here the CDR3 reads CASKLAGGLQETQYF. The CDR3 DNA is TGTGCCAGCAAACTAGCGGGGGGACTCCAAGAGACCCAGTACTTC.

This chain connects TRBV30 to TRBJ2-3; the D gene could be TRBD1 or TRBD2 (5 bases each). Germline V gene sequence: CDR1 GTSNPN, CDR2 SVGIG (reference sequence). V was trimmed by 3 bases and J by 4 bases, leaving 5 bases between them. The CDR3 sequence is 11 residues long. CDR3 sequence: CAWRGADTQYF. The DNA for the CDR3 is TGTGCCTGGAGGGGGGCAGATACGCAGTATTTT.

This chain connects TRBV7-2 to TRBJ2-3, with 13 nucleotides matching TRBD2. The CDR3 length is 17 residues. Per the germline V gene, CDR1 is SGHTA and CDR2 is FQGNSA. Trimming cost V 3 bases and J 0 bases; bases outside gene matches: 3. The CDR3 region is CASSFRLAGGSTDTQYF. CDR3 DNA sequence: TGTGCCAGCAGCTTCAGACTAGCGGGAGGCAGCACAGATACGCAGTATTTT.

This rearrangement joins TRBV20-1 to TRBJ2-1; TRBD2 agrees at 9 bases. The CDR3 spans 17 residues. V shed 0 bases, J shed 0 bases, and the junction held 6 bases outside the gene matches. From germline, CDR1 is DFQATT and CDR2 SNEGSKA (reference sequence). In DNA form, the CDR3 reads TGCAGTGCTAGAGATCCCGGACTAGCGACCTCCTACAATGAGCAGTTCTTC. Its protein is CSARDPGLATSYNEQFF.

The gene calls are TRBV3-1 and TRBJ1-2, with D hard to call. Germline loops: CDR1 LGHDT, CDR2 YNNKEL (reference sequence). V shed 1 base and J shed 11 bases, with 11 bases lying between them. This CDR3 has 12 amino acids. CDR3 DNA: TGTGCCAGCAGCCAAGGTACCCAGGCGTACACCTTC. Its protein product is CASSQGTQAYTF.

The V gene is TRBV19, the J gene TRBJ2-7; D ambiguous. The CDR3 spans 13 residues. Germline-derived CDR1 and CDR2 are LNHDA and SQIVND (reference sequence). V lost 0 bases, J lost 5 bases, and 8 bases lay in between. The CDR3 reads CASSIDRTHEQYF. For the CDR3, the DNA is TGTGCCAGTAGTATAGATCGAACCCACGAGCAGTACTTC.

V usage is TRBV4-1 and J usage is TRBJ1-4; 10 bases agree with TRBD1. The trim removed 5 bases at V and 8 bases at J, leaving 5 bases unmatched. Looked up from germline, CDR1 is MGHRA and CDR2 is YSYEKL. The CDR3 has 14 residues. This chain's CDR3 is CASSSGTGVEKLFF. The CDR3, as DNA: TGCGCCAGCAGCTCCGGGACAGGGGTCGAAAAACTGTTTTTT.

This chain uses TRBV28 with TRBJ1-2; 8 nucleotides align to TRBD1. J gave up 8 bases and V 10 bases, and 12 bases lay outside the gene matches. The CDR3 length is 13 residues. The germline V gene encodes CDR1 MDHEN and CDR2 SYDVKM. The CDR3 DNA sequence: TGTGCCACCAAACAGGGGGTAGTTGAGGGCTACACCTTC. Its protein product is CATKQGVVEGYTF.